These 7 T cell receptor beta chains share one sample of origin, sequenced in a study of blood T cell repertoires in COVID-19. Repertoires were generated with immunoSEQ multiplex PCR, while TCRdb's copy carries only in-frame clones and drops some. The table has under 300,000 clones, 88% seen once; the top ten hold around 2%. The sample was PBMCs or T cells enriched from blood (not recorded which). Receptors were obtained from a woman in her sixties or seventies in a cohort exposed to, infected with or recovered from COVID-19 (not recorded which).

The CDR3 loop reads CASSYRGQAYGYTF. The CDR3 DNA reads as TGTGCCAGCAGTTACAGGGGGCAGGCCTATGGCTACACCTTC. This sequence joins TRBV6-5 and TRBJ1-2, with TRBD1 matching 7 bases. This CDR3 has 14 residues. Trimming removed 2 bases from V and 4 bases from J; junction bases left unmatched: 4. Per germline, CDR1 MNHEY and CDR2 SVGAGI.

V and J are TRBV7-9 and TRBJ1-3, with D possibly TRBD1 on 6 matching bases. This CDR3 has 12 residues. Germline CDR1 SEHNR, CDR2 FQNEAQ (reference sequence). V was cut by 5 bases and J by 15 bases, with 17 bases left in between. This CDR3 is CASSNTGSLRYF. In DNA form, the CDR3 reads TGTGCCAGCAGCAACACAGGGAGTTTGAGATATTTT.

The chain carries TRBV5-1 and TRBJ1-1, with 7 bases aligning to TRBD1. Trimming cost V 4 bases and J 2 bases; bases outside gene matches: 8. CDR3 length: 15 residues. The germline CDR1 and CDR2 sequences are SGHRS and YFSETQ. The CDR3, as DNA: TGCGCCAGCAGCCCCCGGACAGGATCTAACACTGAAGCTTTCTTT. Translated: CASSPRTGSNTEAFF.

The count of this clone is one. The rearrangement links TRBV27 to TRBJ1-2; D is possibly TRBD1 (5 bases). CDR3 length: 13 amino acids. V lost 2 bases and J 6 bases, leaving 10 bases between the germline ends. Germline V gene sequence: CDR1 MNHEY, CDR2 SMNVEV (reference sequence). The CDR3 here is CASSLQGSHGYTF. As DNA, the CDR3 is TGTGCCAGCAGTTTACAGGGTTCCCATGGCTACACCTTC.

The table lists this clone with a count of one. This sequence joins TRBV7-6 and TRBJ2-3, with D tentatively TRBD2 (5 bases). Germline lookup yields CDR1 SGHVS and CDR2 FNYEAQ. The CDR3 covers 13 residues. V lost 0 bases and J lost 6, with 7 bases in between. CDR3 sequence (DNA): TGTGCCAGCAGCTTAGCCAGAGGGGATACGCAGTATTTT. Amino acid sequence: CASSLARGDTQYF.

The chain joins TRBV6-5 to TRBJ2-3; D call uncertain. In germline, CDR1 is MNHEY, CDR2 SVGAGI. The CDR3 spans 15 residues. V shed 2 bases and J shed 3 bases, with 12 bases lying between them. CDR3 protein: CASSYGVMSTDTQYF. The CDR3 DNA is TGTGCCAGCAGTTACGGAGTCATGTCAACAGATACGCAGTATTTT.

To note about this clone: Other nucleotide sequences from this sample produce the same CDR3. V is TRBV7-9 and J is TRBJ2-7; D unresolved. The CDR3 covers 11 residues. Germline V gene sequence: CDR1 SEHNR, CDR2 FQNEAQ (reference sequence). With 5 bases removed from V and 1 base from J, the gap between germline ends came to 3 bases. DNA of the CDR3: TGTGCCAGCAGCCTATCCTACGAGCAGTACTTC. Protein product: CASSLSYEQYF.